This T cell receptor (beta chain) was observed in a study of tumor-infiltrating lymphocytes in primary liver carcinoma. Study at large: The number of productive TCRbeta reads per sample ranged from roughly 3.65 to 7.5 million and was similar across tissue types.

Constant-region priming of around 500 ng total RNA yielded TCR beta cDNA. Library construction for TCR beta comprised three nested multiplex PCR rounds performed with slightly modified ARM-PCR. TRBV1-TRBV30 forward primers paired with a C-beta reverse primer drove the first two PCR rounds, about 11 cycles each. TCRdb independently ran MiXCR on the multiplex PCR reads; one entry per CDR3 protein. The repertoire includes under 150,000 distinct CDR3 sequences, around 70% of them detected once, and about 8% sits in the top ten. The CDR3 totals 17 residues. The germline V gene encodes CDR1 MNHEY and CDR2 SVGAGI. For each extraction, RNA and DNA were obtained together from around 20-30 mg of unsorted bulk tissue.

The source material was tumor-adjacent normal liver tissue. J is TRBJ2-3 and V is TRBV6-5; TRBD2 aligns across 9 bases. This receptor was obtained from a woman aged 60-75 years with primary liver carcinoma and hepatitis B virus infection. The CDR3 DNA follows: TGTGACGGCAGTTACTCCCCGCTAGCGGGACACACAGATACGCAGTATTTT. It encodes CDGSYSPLAGHTDTQYF.